The clone carrying this TCR beta chain was observed a few times. V dropped 5 bases and J dropped 6; count of bases not matched to a gene: 5. The CDR3 spans 13 residues. Germline values: CDR1 SNHLY, CDR2 FYNNEI. The entry originates in a study of T cells in Graves' hyperthyroidism and ophthalmopathy. TCR beta CDR3 regions were amplified from RNA transcripts. The HTBI primer set served for first-round RT-PCR of the TCR CDR3. One entry per CDR3 protein, called by TCRdb with MiXCR from the multiplex PCR reads. In the table there are roughly 840,000 distinct CDR3 sequences, roughly 40% of which are singletons.

This receptor was obtained from a man aged 18 to 35 with Graves' hyperthyroidism. The sample consisted of blood. V and J are TRBV2 and TRBJ2-7; 9 bases are a match to TRBD2. This chain's CDR3 is CASSPGLATEQYF. The CDR3, as DNA: TGTGCCAGCAGTCCAGGACTAGCGACCGAGCAGTACTTC.